This T cell receptor beta chain originates from a study of beta chain features in type 1 diabetes. About the study: Patient and healthy donor groups were alike in age, gender and cell yields.

What was sequenced were expressed TCRB transcripts, since all of the isolated RNA had been reverse transcribed. Clones were sequenced by immunoSEQ multiplex PCR, and TCRdb holds only the in-frame ones, with some missing. The sample lists about 450,000 clones, over 10% occurring once. About this clone: Its specificity is unknown.

The CDR3 consists of 14 residues. Trimming left V 0 bases short and J 0 bases short, with 7 bases between. Germline CDR1 is GTSNPN and CDR2 is SVGIG (reference sequence). Study-wide points: Type 1 diabetes patients showed fewer insertions and more deletions at VDJ junctions.

This sequence was found in a young woman in good health. The chain couples TRBV30 to TRBJ2-3; D is unresolved. The source material was naive CD4+ T cells from blood. The CDR3 protein is CAWSVGRSTDTQYF. The CDR3 bases are TGTGCCTGGAGTGTGGGTCGGAGCACAGATACGCAGTATTTT.